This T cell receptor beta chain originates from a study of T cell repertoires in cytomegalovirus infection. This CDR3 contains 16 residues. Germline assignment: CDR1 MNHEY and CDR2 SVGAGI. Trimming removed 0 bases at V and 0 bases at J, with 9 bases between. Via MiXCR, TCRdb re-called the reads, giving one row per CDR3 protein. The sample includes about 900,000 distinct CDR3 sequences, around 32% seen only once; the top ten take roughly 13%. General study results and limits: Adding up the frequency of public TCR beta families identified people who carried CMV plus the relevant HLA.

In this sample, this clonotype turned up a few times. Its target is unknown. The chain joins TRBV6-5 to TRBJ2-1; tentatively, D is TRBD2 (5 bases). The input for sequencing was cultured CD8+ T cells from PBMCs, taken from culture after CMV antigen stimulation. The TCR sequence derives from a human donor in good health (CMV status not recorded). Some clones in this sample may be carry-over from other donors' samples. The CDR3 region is CASSYSSGDSYNEQFF. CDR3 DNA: TGTGCCAGCAGTTACTCGTCCGGGGACTCCTACAATGAGCAGTTCTTC.